Listed here are 21 T cell receptor beta chains from one sample, sequenced in a study of shared clonotypes between healthy human individuals (TCRdb year 2020). CD8 naive samples were obtained by positive selection for CCR7 among CD45RO-negative cells, yielding a CD45RA+CCR7+ population from which TemRA cells were excluded. The receptor library was made with the immunoSEQ multiplex PCR assay. Sourced from immuneACCESS, this table was stored by TCRdb with only in-frame sequences that have V and J called. A share of the clones is absent; for the studies checked, an unresolved V gene accounts for under half, and the remainder has no known explanation. The sample table records under 2,000,000 clones; about 95% of these occur just once. Approximately 1.2% of the sample rests with the top ten. Sequenced: naive CD8+ T cells sorted from blood. The sample's cell subset or site label, in plain terms: CD45RA+CCR7+. The receptors shown here come from a man aged 18 to 35 in good health.

In DNA, the CDR3 is TGTGCCAGCAGCTTTCAGGGTATGGCCGCCCTATGGTTCTTC. It yields the protein CASSFQGMAALWFF. The chain joins TRBV5-6 to TRBJ2-1; TRBD1 might be the D (5 bases). Germline values: CDR1 SGHDT, CDR2 YYEEEE. This CDR3 is built from 14 residues. Trimming shortened V by 2 bases and J by 15 bases, and 21 bases separated the two germline ends.

This sequence joins TRBV13 and TRBJ2-7; D is ambiguous. Trimming took off 5 bases at V and 6 bases at J, with 11 bases between the two ends. The germline V gene encodes CDR1 PRHDT and CDR2 FYEKMQ (reference sequence). The CDR3 contains 12 residues. CDR3 nucleotides: TGTGCCAGCAGCCTCCGCCTGGTCGAGCAGTACTTC. It codes for CASSLRLVEQYF.

This rearrangement joins TRBV11-2 to TRBJ2-7; D is undetermined. Germline V gene data show CDR1 as SGHAT and CDR2 as FQNNGV. V gave up 1 base and J gave up 2 bases, with 12 bases separating them. The CDR3 sequence is 15 residues long. CDR3 amino acids: CASSLGFGQAYEQYF. The CDR3 nucleotides are TGTGCCAGCAGCTTAGGTTTCGGGCAGGCCTACGAGCAGTACTTC.

The V call is TRBV9, the J call TRBJ2-2, with D unclear. The V and J ends lost 5 bases and 1 base respectively, with 12 bases between them. Germline lookup yields CDR1 SGDLS and CDR2 YYNGEE. This CDR3 region has 15 residues. This CDR3 reads CASSPALGNTGELFF. In nucleotides, the CDR3 is TGTGCCAGCAGTCCAGCCTTGGGGAACACCGGGGAGCTGTTTTTT.

The chain joins TRBV15 to TRBJ1-2; 7 bases match TRBD1. Per the germline V gene, CDR1 is LNHNV and CDR2 is YYDKDF (reference sequence). CDR3 length: 17 amino acids. The J segment lost 4 bases and the V segment lost 0 bases, leaving 11 bases of the junction unmatched. The CDR3 protein is CATSRDLGQPYAYGYTF. DNA for the CDR3: TGTGCCACCAGCAGAGATCTGGGACAGCCTTATGCCTATGGCTACACCTTC.

V is TRBV2 and J is TRBJ1-1; D unresolved. CDR1 and CDR2 (germline): SNHLY, FYNNEI. Deletions cut 3 bases from V and 6 bases from J, with 8 bases between. The length of the CDR3 is 12 residues. This chain's CDR3 is CASSDADPEAFF. The CDR3 region has the DNA TGTGCCAGCAGTGATGCGGACCCTGAAGCTTTCTTT. Full variable domain (rest looked up from reference TRBV2 and TRBJ1-1): EPEVTQTPSHQVTQMGQEVILRCVPISNHLYFYWYRQILGQKVEFLVSFYNNEISEKSEIFDDQFSVERPDGSNFTLKIRSTKLEDSAMYFCASSDADPEAFFGQGTRLTVV.

V gene TRBV6-5 combines with J gene TRBJ2-5; tentative D call: TRBD2 (6 bases). Trimming took 1 base from V and 1 from J, leaving 10 bases between them. CDR3 length equals 15 residues. The V gene's germline CDR1 is MNHEY and CDR2 SVGAGI. This CDR3 reads CASSYWGDFQETQYF. The CDR3 DNA reads TGTGCCAGCAGTTACTGGGGGGACTTCCAAGAGACCCAGTACTTC.

V is TRBV29-1 and J is TRBJ2-7, with TRBD1 identical over 9 bases. The CDR3 extends over 13 amino acids. CDR1 and CDR2 (germline): SQVTM, ANQGSEA. V lost 7 bases to trimming and J lost 4 bases; unmatched junction nucleotides: 8. The CDR3: CSALRDREYEQYF. DNA of the CDR3: TGCAGCGCTCTCCGGGACAGGGAGTACGAGCAGTACTTC.

The CDR3 spells CASSLNWGNTEAFF. The CDR3 nucleotides are TGTGCCAGCAGCTTAAATTGGGGTAACACTGAAGCTTTCTTT. The rearrangement links TRBV5-4 to TRBJ1-1; unclear D gene. The CDR3 sequence is 14 residues long. CDR1 and CDR2 from the germline V gene are SGHNT and YYREEE (reference sequence). Trimming cost V 2 bases and J 2 bases, with 10 bases left between them.

The chain uses TRBV6-6 and TRBJ2-5; D is unresolved. V shed 2 bases and J shed 8 bases, with 9 bases lying between them. CDR3 length equals 12 residues. Germline CDR1 MNHNY, CDR2 SVGAGI (reference sequence). The CDR3 DNA is TGTGCCAGCAGTTACCCCGAGCCCACCCAGTACTTC. It specifies CASSYPEPTQYF.

The gene calls are TRBV4-1 and TRBJ1-3; possibly TRBD1 for D (5 bases). Trimming stripped 1 base from V and 0 bases from J, with 10 bases between. This CDR3 is built from 16 residues. Germline CDR1 reads MGHRA; CDR2 reads YSYEKL. The CDR3 bases are TGCGCCAGCAGCCAAGTATGGGGCCGCTCTGGAAACACCATATATTTT. This encodes CASSQVWGRSGNTIYF.

The genes are TRBV6-6 and TRBJ1-2; possible D gene TRBD1, 5 bases. V lost 2 bases to trimming and J lost 13 bases, with 17 bases between them. The CDR3 extends over 13 amino acids. The germline V gene has CDR1 MNHNY and CDR2 SVGAGI (reference sequence). In nucleotides, the CDR3 is TGTGCCAGCAGTTACGATGGGGCCACGATAATCACCTTC. Amino acids: CASSYDGATIITF.

The chain uses TRBV11-1 and TRBJ1-2; 7 nucleotides match TRBD1. The V and J ends lost 3 bases and 8 bases, in that order; junction bases with no gene match: 9. The V gene's germline CDR1 is SGHAT and CDR2 FQDESV (reference sequence). The CDR3 loop spans 14 amino acids. The CDR3 is CASSFQGEGIGYTF. CDR3 coding DNA: TGTGCCAGCAGCTTTCAGGGGGAAGGGATCGGCTACACCTTC. Full variable domain (outside the CDR3, taken from reference TRBV11-1 and TRBJ1-2): EAEVAQSPRYKITEKSQAVAFWCDPISGHATLYWYRQILGQGPELLVQFQDESVVDDSQLPKDRFSAERLKGVDSTLKIQPAELGDSAMYLCASSFQGEGIGYTFGSGTRLTVV.

This chain links TRBV4-1 with TRBJ2-7; no definite D call. The germline gives CDR1 MGHRA, CDR2 YSYEKL. Between the trimmed V and J ends, which lost 0 bases and 6 bases, there was a span of 12 bases. CDR3 length: 14 amino acids. The CDR3 nucleotides are TGCGCCAGCAGCCAAGACCCGTCCCCCTTCGAGCAGTACTTC. Protein: CASSQDPSPFEQYF.

With regard to this clone: This specimen includes other DNA sequences encoding the same CDR3. The rearrangement uses TRBV7-3 and TRBJ2-1; perhaps TRBD2 as D (5 bases). This CDR3 comprises 14 residues. Trimming pared 2 bases from V and 4 bases from J, leaving 9 bases between. In germline, CDR1 is SGHTA, CDR2 FQGTGA. The CDR3 coding sequence is TGTGCCAGCAGCTTATCAGGAGGATACAATGAGCAGTTCTTC. Translating it yields CASSLSGGYNEQFF.

The chain has TRBV19 and TRBJ1-6; 8 bases agree with TRBD1. V lost 6 bases and J lost 10; bases outside the gene matches: 5. Germline V gives CDR1 LNHDA, CDR2 SQIVND (reference sequence). CDR3 length: 13 residues. CDR3 sequence (DNA): TGTGCCAGTAGCGGACAGGGTGTGTCACCCCTCCACTTT. Translation: CASSGQGVSPLHF.

The rearrangement joins TRBV7-9 to TRBJ1-5, with D perhaps matching TRBD1 (6 bases). Trimming left V 5 bases short and J 3 bases short, with 17 bases between. The CDR3 spans 16 residues. Germline V lookup: CDR1 SEHNR, CDR2 FQNEAQ (reference sequence). The CDR3 here is CASSPSGQGFNQPQHF. DNA for the CDR3: TGTGCCAGCAGCCCGAGCGGGCAGGGGTTCAATCAGCCCCAGCATTTT.

In the case of this clone: The sample contains more than one DNA sequence encoding this CDR3. DNA of the CDR3: TGCGCCAGCAGCTCCGGGACAGGGGGCTACGAGCAGTACTTC. Translating it yields CASSSGTGGYEQYF. The chain employs TRBV5-1 and TRBJ2-7, with TRBD1 matching over 11 bases. This CDR3 region has 14 residues. Germline lookup yields CDR1 SGHRS and CDR2 YFSETQ. With 3 bases clipped from V and 3 bases from J, the junction kept 2 bases outside the gene matches.

This rearrangement joins TRBV11-2 to TRBJ2-3, with no clear D. The CDR3 has 14 residues. V was trimmed by 1 base and J by 6 bases, leaving 11 bases between them. Looked up from germline, CDR1 is SGHAT and CDR2 is FQNNGV. In nucleotides, the CDR3 is TGTGCCAGCAGCTTAGCTTCCCTGATGGATACGCAGTATTTT. Amino acids: CASSLASLMDTQYF.

This clone was seen once. The V gene is TRBV27, the J gene TRBJ2-1; tentative D call: TRBD1 (6 bases). Germline lookup yields CDR1 MNHEY and CDR2 SMNVEV (reference sequence). V was shortened by 5 bases and J by 3 bases, with 14 bases between the two germline ends. The CDR3 spans 15 residues. The CDR3 DNA sequence: TGTGCCAGCAGTCCTCGACAGGACATCTACAATGAGCAGTTCTTC. It translates to CASSPRQDIYNEQFF.

The gene calls are TRBV4-1 and TRBJ2-1; weak D call: TRBD2 (6 bases). The CDR3 is 16 residues long. Germline-derived CDR1 and CDR2 are MGHRA and YSYEKL. The V end lost 2 bases, the J end lost 0 bases, and 11 bases lay between the germline ends. The CDR3 loop reads CASSQLASSSYNEQFF. The CDR3 nucleotides read TGCGCCAGCAGCCAACTAGCGTCGAGCTCCTACAATGAGCAGTTCTTC.